The next 2 T cell receptor beta chains were all read from a single sample in a study of blood T cell repertoires in COVID-19. Measured with immunoSEQ multiplex PCR; TCRdb has only the in-frame clones, and not every one. Of roughly 300,000 clones in the sample, around 87% were seen once. Sequencing was performed on PBMCs or T cells enriched from blood (not recorded which). These receptors all stem from a woman between 25 and 40 years old who had recovered from COVID-19.

The V and J genes are TRBV10-3 and TRBJ2-3, with 10 bases fitting TRBD2. Germline V lookup: CDR1 ENHRY, CDR2 SYGVKD. The CDR3 is 16 residues long. Trimming removed 3 bases from V and 2 bases from J; junction bases left unmatched: 5. The CDR3 protein is CAISDLSGGTTDTQYF. The CDR3 nucleotides read TGTGCCATCAGTGACCTTAGCGGGGGGACCACAGATACGCAGTATTTT.

This chain connects TRBV3-1 (or the pseudogene TRBV3-2) to TRBJ1-2, with 9 bases identical to TRBD1. V was pared by 3 bases and J by 8 bases, with 7 bases of the junction left unmatched. The CDR3 spans 14 residues. Germline V gene data show CDR1 as LGHDT and CDR2 as YNNKEL (reference sequence). The CDR3, as DNA: TGTGCCAGCAGCCACGCACAGGGGGCATTCGGCTACACCTTC. It translates to CASSHAQGAFGYTF.